This TCR beta chain originates from a study of T-cell memory formation after mild COVID-19. This clonotype came up a few times. TCRdb re-called the 5' RACE reads with MiXCR, one entry per CDR3 protein. The sample lists 250,000 or so distinct CDR3 sequences, more than 15% occurring once. Germline V lookup: CDR1 MGHRA, CDR2 YSYEKL. The V end was cut by 2 bases, the J end by 2 bases, with 12 bases between. The CDR3 extends over 16 amino acids. Source material: PBMCs or a T cell subset sorted from them (not recorded which). The sequence was collected from a man younger than 30 who had mild COVID-19 (a few samples of this study predate the infection). Cell type and time point are not known. The chain has TRBV4-1 and TRBJ2-2, with D possibly TRBD2 on 5 matching bases. CDR3 in DNA: TGCGCCAGCAGCCAACACCCGACGGGAAACACCGGGGAGCTGTTTTTT. It encodes CASSQHPTGNTGELFF.